A selection of T cell receptor beta chains follows, all from one sample in a study of cytomegalovirus exposure and HLA in healthy donors. Profiled with immunoSEQ multiplex PCR; TCRdb holds only in-frame clones, not every one. The repertoire consists of 150,000 to 160,000 clones, with around 84% occurring once and the leading ten covering over 5%. Sequenced: PBMCs. Receptors were obtained from a woman in her 40s in good health and CMV-seropositive. Each CDR3 is given with its conserved first and last residue. The order of the fields is clone size, V gene, J gene, D gene, CDR3 protein, CDR3 DNA. The D gene is left open where the match is weak. Clone size appears in some rows only: once, few, many, or a class for an expanded clone.

few,TRBV9,TRBJ2-3,-,CASSPSTDTQYF,TGTGCCAGCAGCCCAAGCACAGATACGCAGTATTTT
-,TRBV4-2,TRBJ1-1,-,CASSRGLLSREAFF,TGTGCCAGCAGCCGCGGCTTATTGAGTCGGGAAGCTTTCTTT
-,TRBV11-2,TRBJ2-1,-,CASSPTGGILYNEQFF,TGTGCCAGCAGCCCAACCGGCGGGATCCTCTACAATGAGCAGTTCTTC
-,TRBV2,TRBJ2-1,TRBD1,CASSVGQGVDEQFF,TGTGCCAGCAGTGTGGGACAGGGGGTCGATGAGCAGTTCTTC
-,TRBV18,TRBJ1-1,-,CASSQGMDTEAFF,TGTGCCAGCTCACAGGGGATGGACACTGAAGCTTTCTTT
-,TRBV2,TRBJ2-1,-,CASSEVYRANEQFF,TGTGCCAGCAGTGAAGTTTACAGGGCCAATGAGCAGTTCTTC
few,TRBV4-1,TRBJ2-1,-,CASSGGGDAYNEQFF,TGCGCCAGCAGCGGGGGAGGAGACGCCTACAATGAGCAGTTCTTC
once,TRBV7-9,TRBJ2-7,TRBD1,CASSPARDRPYEQYF,TGTGCCAGCAGCCCCGCCCGGGACAGACCCTACGAGCAGTACTTC
-,TRBV7-3,TRBJ2-1,-,CASSLRGGREQFF,TGTGCCAGCAGCTTACGTGGGGGCCGTGAGCAGTTCTTC
-,TRBV2,TRBJ2-7,-,CASKMDTSYEQYF,TGTGCCAGCAAGATGGACACCTCCTACGAGCAGTACTTC
-,TRBV30,TRBJ1-5,TRBD1,CAWSVEGQRYQPQHF,TGTGCCTGGAGTGTAGAGGGACAGAGATATCAGCCCCAGCATTTT
-,TRBV18,TRBJ1-5,TRBD1,CASSPDRGVNQPQHF,TGTGCCAGCTCACCGGACAGGGGGGTCAATCAGCCCCAGCATTTT
-,TRBV13,TRBJ2-7,-,CASSQTGKPPYEQYF,TGTGCCAGCAGCCAGACGGGAAAGCCACCCTACGAGCAGTACTTC
few,TRBV27,TRBJ1-1,-,CASSTGTPRKAFF,TGTGCCAGCAGTACCGGGACTCCCCGTAAAGCTTTCTTT
-,TRBV4-1,TRBJ1-2,-,CASSQGGSYGYTF,TGCGCCAGCAGCCAGGGAGGGAGTTATGGCTACACCTTC
-,TRBV11-3,TRBJ2-3,TRBD2,CASSFRLAGGPDTQYF,TGTGCCAGCAGCTTCCGACTAGCGGGAGGGCCGGATACGCAGTATTTT
-,TRBV2,TRBJ2-1,TRBD2,CASSEARTSLGQFF,TGTGCCAGCAGTGAAGCGCGGACTAGCCTGGGGCAGTTCTTC
once,TRBV29-1,TRBJ2-1,-,CSVLGGYNEQFF,TGCAGCGTTCTGGGGGGCTACAATGAGCAGTTCTTC
-,TRBV6-1,TRBJ2-3,TRBD2,CAGREGGTDTQYF,TGTGCCGGGCGGGAGGGGGGGACAGATACGCAGTATTTT
-,TRBV7-8,TRBJ1-5,-,CASSYEDRSNQPQHF,TGTGCCAGCAGCTACGAGGACAGAAGCAATCAGCCCCAGCATTTT
-,TRBV14,TRBJ2-2,TRBD2,CASSQDIAGVSGELFF,TGTGCCAGCAGCCAAGATATAGCGGGAGTCTCCGGGGAGCTGTTTTTT
-,TRBV20-1,TRBJ1-2,TRBD1,CSATDRAGYTF,TGCAGTGCTACAGACAGGGCTGGCTACACCTTC
-,TRBV11-2,TRBJ2-7,-,CASSLTSEGYEQYF,TGTGCCAGCAGCTTGACTAGTGAAGGGTACGAGCAGTACTTC
-,TRBV7-8,TRBJ2-7,TRBD2,CASSGRTSGSYEQYF,TGTGCCAGCAGCGGAAGGACTAGCGGCTCCTACGAGCAGTACTTC
-,TRBV9,TRBJ2-7,TRBD2,CASSVGTSGFSYEQYF,TGTGCCAGCAGCGTAGGAACTAGCGGGTTCTCCTACGAGCAGTACTTC
-,TRBV5-1,TRBJ2-1,-,CASSSQLNEQFF,TGCGCCAGCAGCTCCCAACTCAATGAGCAGTTCTTC
-,TRBV9,TRBJ1-1,TRBD1,CASSPRQGKNTEAFF,TGTGCCAGCAGCCCCAGACAGGGGAAGAACACTGAAGCTTTCTTT
-,TRBV10-3,TRBJ2-6,-,CAIRDSAENSGANVLTF,TGTGCCATCAGAGATAGCGCGGAGAACTCTGGGGCCAACGTCCTGACTTTC
-,TRBV11-2,TRBJ2-3,-,CASSPNLVGFTDTQYF,TGTGCCAGCAGCCCCAACCTAGTCGGCTTCACAGATACGCAGTATTTT
-,TRBV27,TRBJ2-3,-,CASSLLATTDTQYF,TGTGCCAGCAGTTTATTAGCGACCACAGATACGCAGTATTTT
-,TRBV14,TRBJ2-7,-,CASSQSGVEQYF,TGTGCCAGCAGCCAATCCGGAGTAGAGCAGTACTTC
-,TRBV2,TRBJ1-2,-,CASSESRTNYGYTF,TGTGCCAGCAGTGAAAGCAGGACAAACTATGGCTACACCTTC
-,TRBV7-9,TRBJ1-6,TRBD1,CASSYGTGGLGDSPLHF,TGTGCCAGCAGCTACGGGACAGGGGGATTGGGGGATTCACCCCTCCACTTT
-,TRBV2,TRBJ2-6,-,CASTALASGANVLTF,TGTGCCAGCACTGCACTAGCATCTGGGGCCAACGTCCTGACTTTC
-,TRBV5-1,TRBJ2-1,TRBD2,CASSFHPSGGRGLGEHEQFF,TGCGCCAGCAGCTTCCATCCCTCCGGCGGGAGGGGTCTTGGGGAACATGAGCAGTTCTTC
-,TRBV2,TRBJ2-5,TRBD2,CASRPGQGRTSGETQYF,TGTGCCAGCAGGCCGGGACAGGGCAGGACTAGCGGGGAGACCCAGTACTTC
-,TRBV5-1,TRBJ2-1,TRBD2,CASYGTSGSFEQFF,TGCGCCAGCTATGGGACTAGCGGGAGCTTTGAGCAGTTCTTC
-,TRBV19,TRBJ2-7,TRBD2,CASSGRAYEQYF,TGTGCCAGTAGCGGGAGGGCCTACGAGCAGTACTTC